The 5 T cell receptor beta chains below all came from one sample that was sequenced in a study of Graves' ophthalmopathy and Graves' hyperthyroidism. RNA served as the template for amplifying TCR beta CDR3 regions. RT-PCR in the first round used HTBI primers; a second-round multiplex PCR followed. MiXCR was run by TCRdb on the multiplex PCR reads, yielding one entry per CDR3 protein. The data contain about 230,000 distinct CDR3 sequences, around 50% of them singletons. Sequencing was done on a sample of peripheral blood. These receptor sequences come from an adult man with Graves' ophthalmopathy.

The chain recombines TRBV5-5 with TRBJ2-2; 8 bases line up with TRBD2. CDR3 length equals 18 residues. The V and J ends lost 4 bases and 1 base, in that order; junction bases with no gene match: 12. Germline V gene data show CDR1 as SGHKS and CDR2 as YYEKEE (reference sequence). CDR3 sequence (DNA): TGTGCCAGCAGCCAGGACTATAGCGGGACCGAGAACACCGGGGAGCTGTTTTTT. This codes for CASSQDYSGTENTGELFF.

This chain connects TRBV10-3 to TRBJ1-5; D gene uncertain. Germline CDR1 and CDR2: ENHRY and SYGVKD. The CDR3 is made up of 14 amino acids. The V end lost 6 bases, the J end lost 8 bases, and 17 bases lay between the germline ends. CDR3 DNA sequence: TGTGCCATCAGAGATGGACCGGGCGGGGAGCCCCAGCATTTT. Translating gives CAIRDGPGGEPQHF.

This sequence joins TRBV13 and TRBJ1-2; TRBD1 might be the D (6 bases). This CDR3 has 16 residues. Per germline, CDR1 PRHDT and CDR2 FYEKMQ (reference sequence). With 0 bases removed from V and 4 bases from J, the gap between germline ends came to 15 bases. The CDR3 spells CASSLGSRLTGYGYTF. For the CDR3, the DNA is TGTGCCAGCAGCTTAGGCAGCAGGCTGACAGGCTATGGCTACACCTTC.

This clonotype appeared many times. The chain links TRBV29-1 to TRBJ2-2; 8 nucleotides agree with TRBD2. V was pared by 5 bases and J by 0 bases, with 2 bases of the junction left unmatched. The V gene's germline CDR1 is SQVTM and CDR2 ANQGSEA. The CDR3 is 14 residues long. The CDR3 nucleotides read TGCAGCGTTAGACTAGCGTCGAACACCGGGGAGCTGTTTTTT. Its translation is CSVRLASNTGELFF.

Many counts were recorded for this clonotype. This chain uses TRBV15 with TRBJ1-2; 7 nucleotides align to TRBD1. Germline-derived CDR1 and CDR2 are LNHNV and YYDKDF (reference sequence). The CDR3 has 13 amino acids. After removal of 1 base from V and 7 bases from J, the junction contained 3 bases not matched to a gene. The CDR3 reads CATSRATGFGYTF. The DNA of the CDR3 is TGTGCCACCAGCAGAGCGACAGGGTTTGGCTACACCTTC.